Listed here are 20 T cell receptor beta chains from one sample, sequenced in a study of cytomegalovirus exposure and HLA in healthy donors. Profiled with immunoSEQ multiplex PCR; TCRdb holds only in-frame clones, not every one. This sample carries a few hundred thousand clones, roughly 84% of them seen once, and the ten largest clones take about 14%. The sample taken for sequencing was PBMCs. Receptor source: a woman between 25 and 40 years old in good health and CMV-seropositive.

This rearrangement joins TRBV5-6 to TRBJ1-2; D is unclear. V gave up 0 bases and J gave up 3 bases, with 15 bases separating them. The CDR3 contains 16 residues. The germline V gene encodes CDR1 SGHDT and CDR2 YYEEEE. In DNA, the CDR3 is TGTGCCAGCAGCTTGGCCGGGTCCAGGATCGACTATGGCTACACCTTC. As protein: CASSLAGSRIDYGYTF.

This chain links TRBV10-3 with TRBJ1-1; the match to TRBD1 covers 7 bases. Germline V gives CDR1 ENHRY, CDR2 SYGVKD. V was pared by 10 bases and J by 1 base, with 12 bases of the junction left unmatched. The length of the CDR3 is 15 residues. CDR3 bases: TGTGCCACCGTACCTGACAGGGATGGGAACACTGAAGCTTTCTTT. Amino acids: CATVPDRDGNTEAFF.

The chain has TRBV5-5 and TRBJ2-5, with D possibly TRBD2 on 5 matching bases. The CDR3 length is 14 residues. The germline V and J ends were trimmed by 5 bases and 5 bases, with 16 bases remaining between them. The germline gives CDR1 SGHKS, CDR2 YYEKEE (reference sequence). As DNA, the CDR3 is TGTGCCAGCAGAAAAGCGGAGGCGGTGGAGACCCAGTACTTC. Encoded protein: CASRKAEAVETQYF.

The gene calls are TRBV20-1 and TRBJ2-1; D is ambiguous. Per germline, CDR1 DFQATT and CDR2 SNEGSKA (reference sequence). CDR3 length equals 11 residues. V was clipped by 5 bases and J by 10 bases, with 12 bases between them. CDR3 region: CSARTAREQFF. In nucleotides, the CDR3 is TGCAGTGCTCGTACAGCGAGGGAGCAGTTCTTC.

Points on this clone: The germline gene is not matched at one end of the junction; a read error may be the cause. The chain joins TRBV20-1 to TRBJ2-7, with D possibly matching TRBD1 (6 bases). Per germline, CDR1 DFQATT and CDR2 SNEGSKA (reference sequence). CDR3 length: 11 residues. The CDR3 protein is CSAIQGPQGVF. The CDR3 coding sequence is TGCAGTGCCATTCAGGGGCCCCAAGGAGTCTTC.

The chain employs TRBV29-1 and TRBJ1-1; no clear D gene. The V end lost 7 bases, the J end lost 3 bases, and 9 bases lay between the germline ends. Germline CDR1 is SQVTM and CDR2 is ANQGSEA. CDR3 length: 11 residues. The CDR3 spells CSGQVDTEAFF. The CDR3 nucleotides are TGCAGCGGGCAGGTGGACACTGAAGCTTTCTTT. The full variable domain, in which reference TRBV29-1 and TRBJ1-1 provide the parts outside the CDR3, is SAVISQKPSRDICQRGTSLTIQCQVDSQVTMMFWYRQQPGQSLTLIATANQGSEATYESGFVIDKFPISRPNLTFSTLTVSNMSPEDSSIYLCSGQVDTEAFFGQGTRLTVV.

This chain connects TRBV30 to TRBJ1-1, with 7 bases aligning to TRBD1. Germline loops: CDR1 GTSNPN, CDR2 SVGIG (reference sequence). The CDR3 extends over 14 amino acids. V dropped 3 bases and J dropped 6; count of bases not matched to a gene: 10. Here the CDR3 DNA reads TGTGCCTGGAGCTTAATCGACAGGGTGGCTGAAGCTTTCTTT. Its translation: CAWSLIDRVAEAFF.

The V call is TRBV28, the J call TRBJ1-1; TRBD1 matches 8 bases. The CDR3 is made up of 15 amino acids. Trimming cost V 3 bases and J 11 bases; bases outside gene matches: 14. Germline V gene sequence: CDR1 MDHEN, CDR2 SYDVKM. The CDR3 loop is CASSFLGTGLNHAFF. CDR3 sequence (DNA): TGTGCCAGCAGTTTCCTCGGGACAGGACTAAATCACGCTTTCTTT.

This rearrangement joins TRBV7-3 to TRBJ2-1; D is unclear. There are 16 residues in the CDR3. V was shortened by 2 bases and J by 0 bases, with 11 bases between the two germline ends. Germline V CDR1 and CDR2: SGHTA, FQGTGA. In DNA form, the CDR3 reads TGTGCCAGCAGCTTAGTCGGACCCAGCTCCTACAATGAGCAGTTCTTC. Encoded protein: CASSLVGPSSYNEQFF.

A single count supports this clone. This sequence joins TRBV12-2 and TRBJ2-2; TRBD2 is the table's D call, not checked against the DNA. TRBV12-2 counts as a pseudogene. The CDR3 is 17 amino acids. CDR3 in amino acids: CASRPSSGTSNTGELFF. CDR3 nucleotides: TGTGCAAGTCGCCCATCTAGCGGGACGTCGAACACCGGGGAGCTGTTTTTT.

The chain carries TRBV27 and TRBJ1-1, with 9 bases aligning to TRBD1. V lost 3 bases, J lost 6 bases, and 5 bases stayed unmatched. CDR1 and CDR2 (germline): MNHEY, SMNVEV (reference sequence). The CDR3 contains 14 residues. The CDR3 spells CASSFRDRAAEAFF. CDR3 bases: TGTGCCAGCAGTTTTCGGGACAGGGCGGCTGAAGCTTTCTTT.

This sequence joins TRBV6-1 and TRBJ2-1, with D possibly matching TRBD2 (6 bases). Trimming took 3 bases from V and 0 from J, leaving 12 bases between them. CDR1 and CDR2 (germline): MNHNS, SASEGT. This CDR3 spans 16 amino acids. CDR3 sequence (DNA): TGTGCCAGCAGTGAGTGGGACGGGAGCTCCTACAATGAGCAGTTCTTC. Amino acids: CASSEWDGSSYNEQFF.

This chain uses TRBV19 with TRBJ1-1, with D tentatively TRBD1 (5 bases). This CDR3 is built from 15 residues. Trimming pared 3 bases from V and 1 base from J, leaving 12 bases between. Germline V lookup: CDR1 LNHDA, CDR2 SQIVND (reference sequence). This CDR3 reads CASSMVGRENTEAFF. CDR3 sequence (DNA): TGTGCCAGTAGTATGGTGGGCAGGGAGAACACTGAAGCTTTCTTT.

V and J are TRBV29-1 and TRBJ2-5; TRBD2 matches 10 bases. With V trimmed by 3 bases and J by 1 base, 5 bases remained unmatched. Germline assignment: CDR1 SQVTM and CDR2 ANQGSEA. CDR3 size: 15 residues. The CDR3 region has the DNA TGCAGCGTTGAGGGGGTAGCGGGGGGCCAAGAGACCCAGTACTTC. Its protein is CSVEGVAGGQETQYF.

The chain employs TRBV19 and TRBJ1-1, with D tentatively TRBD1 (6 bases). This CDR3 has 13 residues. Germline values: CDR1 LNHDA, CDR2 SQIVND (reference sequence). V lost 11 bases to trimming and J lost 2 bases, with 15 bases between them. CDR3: CALTGAGNTEAFF. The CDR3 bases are TGTGCCCTAACGGGGGCGGGAAACACTGAAGCTTTCTTT.

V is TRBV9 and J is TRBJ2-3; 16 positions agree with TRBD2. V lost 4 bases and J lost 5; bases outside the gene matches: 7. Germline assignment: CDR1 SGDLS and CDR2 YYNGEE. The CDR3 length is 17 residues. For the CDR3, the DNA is TGTGCCAGCAGCCCGACGGGACTAGCGGGAGGGGAAGATACGCAGTATTTT. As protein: CASSPTGLAGGEDTQYF.

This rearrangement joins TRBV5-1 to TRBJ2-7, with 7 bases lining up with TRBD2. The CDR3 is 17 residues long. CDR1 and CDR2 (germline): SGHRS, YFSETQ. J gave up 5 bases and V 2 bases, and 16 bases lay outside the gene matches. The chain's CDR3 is CASSFNIEAGAFNEQYF. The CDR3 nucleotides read TGCGCCAGCAGCTTTAATATAGAGGCGGGAGCTTTCAACGAGCAGTACTTC.

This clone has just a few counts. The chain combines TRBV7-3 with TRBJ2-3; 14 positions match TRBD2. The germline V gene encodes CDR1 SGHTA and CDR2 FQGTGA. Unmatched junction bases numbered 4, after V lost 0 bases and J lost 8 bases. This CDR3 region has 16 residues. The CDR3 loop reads CASSLTTSGRAGTQYF. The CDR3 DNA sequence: TGTGCCAGCAGCTTAACGACTAGCGGGAGGGCCGGTACGCAGTATTTT.

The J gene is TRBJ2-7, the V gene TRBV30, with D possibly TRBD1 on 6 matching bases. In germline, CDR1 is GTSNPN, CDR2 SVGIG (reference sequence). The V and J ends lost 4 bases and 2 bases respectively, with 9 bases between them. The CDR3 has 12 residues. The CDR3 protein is CAWTNRAYEQYF. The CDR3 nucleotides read TGTGCCTGGACCAACAGGGCCTACGAGCAGTACTTC.

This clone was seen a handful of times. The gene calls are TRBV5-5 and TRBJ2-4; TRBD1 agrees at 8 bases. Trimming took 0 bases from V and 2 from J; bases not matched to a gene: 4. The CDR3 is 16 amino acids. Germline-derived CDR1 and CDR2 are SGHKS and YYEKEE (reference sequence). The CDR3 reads CASSLARTGTKNIQYF. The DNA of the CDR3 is TGTGCCAGCAGCTTGGCTCGGACAGGGACCAAAAACATTCAGTACTTC.